The 7 T cell receptor beta chains below all came from one sample that was sequenced in a study of blood T cells in healthy people across ages. A second PCR of about 7 to 12 cycles used a sample-barcoded 5' primer and a J-beta primer mix. TCRdb re-derived calls from the 5' RACE reads in MiXCR, one entry per CDR3 protein. The sample consists of 650,000 to 800,000 distinct CDR3 sequences, roughly half of them appearing once. Sequencing was performed on blood. These receptors originate from a woman older than 75 in good health.

The chain couples TRBV29-1 to TRBJ2-3; D may be TRBD1 (5 bases). CDR3 length: 14 amino acids. V lost 3 bases, J lost 3 bases, and 13 bases lay in between. In germline, CDR1 is SQVTM, CDR2 ANQGSEA. As DNA, the CDR3 is TGCAGCGTTGAGCCGGCAGGGCGTACAGATACGCAGTATTTT. Translation: CSVEPAGRTDTQYF.

V is TRBV6-2 or TRBV6-3 and J is TRBJ2-1, with 11 bases identical to TRBD1. This CDR3 region has 16 residues. The germline V gene encodes CDR1 MNHEY and CDR2 SVGEGT. V was pared by 6 bases and J by 7 bases, with 11 bases of the junction left unmatched. CDR3: CASSPLGTGGMNEQFF. CDR3 DNA: TGTGCCAGCAGCCCCCTCGGGACAGGGGGTATGAATGAGCAGTTCTTC.

This clonotype was observed a few times. The V call is TRBV7-9, the J call TRBJ2-3, with a weak D call TRBD1 (6 bases). This CDR3 has 15 amino acids. The V end was cut by 5 bases, the J end by 2 bases, with 14 bases between. Germline loops: CDR1 SEHNR, CDR2 FQNEAQ (reference sequence). The CDR3 coding sequence is TGTGCCAGCAGCAAACAGGGATGGGACACAGATACGCAGTATTTT. It specifies CASSKQGWDTDTQYF.

On this clonotype: Sequence at one end of the junction differs from germline and may be a read error. The chain recombines TRBV27 with TRBJ1-1; D not resolved. Germline V gives CDR1 MNHEY, CDR2 SMNVEV (reference sequence). The CDR3 is 12 amino acids. The CDR3 is CACSRQWPEAFF. For the CDR3, the DNA is TGTGCCTGCAGTCGCCAGTGGCCGGAAGCTTTCTTT.

At least ten counts were recorded for this clonotype. V and J are TRBV2 and TRBJ2-1; the D gene is possibly TRBD2 (5 bases). Germline V gives CDR1 SNHLY, CDR2 FYNNEI. This CDR3 comprises 17 residues. The germline V and J ends were trimmed by 6 bases and 2 bases, with 20 bases remaining between them. CDR3: CASSGFAGGGPYNEQFF. CDR3 DNA sequence: TGTGCCAGCAGCGGATTCGCCGGCGGAGGCCCCTACAATGAGCAGTTCTTC. The full variable domain, with the rest looked up from reference TRBV2 and TRBJ2-1, is EPEVTQTPSHQVTQMGQEVILRCVPISNHLYFYWYRQILGQKVEFLVSFYNNEISEKSEIFDDQFSVERPDGSNFTLKIRSTKLEDSAMYFCASSGFAGGGPYNEQFFGPGTRLTVL.

This chain connects TRBV27 to TRBJ1-2, with D hard to call. Trimming shortened V by 5 bases and J by 0 bases, and 16 bases separated the two germline ends. In germline, CDR1 is MNHEY, CDR2 SMNVEV (reference sequence). This CDR3 comprises 16 residues. The CDR3 nucleotides are TGTGCCAGCAGTATACGACAAGACAAGGCTAACTATGGCTACACCTTC. This gives the protein CASSIRQDKANYGYTF.

This chain connects TRBV5-1 to TRBJ2-3; D might be TRBD1 (6 bases). The CDR3 totals 16 residues. Germline V gene data show CDR1 as SGHRS and CDR2 as YFSETQ. V lost 3 bases to trimming and J lost 3 bases, with 17 bases between them. The CDR3 DNA follows: TGCGCCAGCAGCTCGGCCGAGACAGGCTTAACAGATACGCAGTATTTT. Translating gives CASSSAETGLTDTQYF.